This T cell receptor beta chain was captured in a study of blood T cell repertoires in COVID-19. The overall study: Both acute and convalescent COVID-19 samples were obtained from the United States, Italy and Spain.

In its sample, this clone was seen a few times. Germline values: CDR1 LNHDA, CDR2 SQIVND (reference sequence). CDR3 length: 13 amino acids. Trimming took 4 bases from V and 6 from J, leaving 11 bases between them. Libraries were prepared by immunoSEQ multiplex PCR; TCRdb keeps only in-frame clonotypes and omits some of them. This sample has some 69,000 clones; 70% to 85% occur once, and the top ten carry 1.8%. The chain has TRBV19 and TRBJ2-3, with D tentatively TRBD2 (5 bases). The receptor comes from a woman aged 60-75 years with acute or convalescent COVID-19. Source material: peripheral blood. The CDR3 loop reads CASSSGLRDTQYF. The CDR3 region has the DNA TGTGCCAGTAGTAGTGGACTGCGTGATACGCAGTATTTT.